This T cell receptor (beta chain) was obtained from a study of CD8+CD57+ T cells in acquired aplastic anemia (dated by TCRdb to 2017 to 2018). Turning to the overall study: DNA extracted from sorted CD4+ and CD8+ cells had a mean of approximately 3.5 ug, with a range of roughly 0.18 to 27.4 ug. An average of about 10 million reads for CD4+ cells and 11.0 million reads for CD8+ cells was obtained from healthy donor samples. Broader findings and caveats from the paper: Patients and healthy controls showed no significant difference in CD8+ Simpson's diversity (P=0.060). Twenty-nine CD8+ CDR3 sequences were shared between patients and controls but appeared highly expressed in patients and within their immunodominant clones.

A word on this clonotype: Its binding antigen is unknown. Base qualities are not provided; no much larger clone lies one nucleotide away.

Genomic DNA served as template for TCR beta VDJ combination and CDR3 sequence profiling. TCR repertoire sequencing was run on an Illumina HiSeq 2000. On the study's bioinformatics: Repertoire assessment relied on Simpson's diversity index, CDR3 size and DJ length profiles, and TRBV/TRBJ rearrangement plots. Whichever DNA sequence was most abundant in the deep sequencing data was defined as the immunodominant clone. CDR3 amino acid sequences were checked for sharing across subjects and were also compared against the VDJdb database and published repertoires. TCRdb trimmed public reads at Q25 via fastp, called clones via MiXCR and kept in-frame beta chains. Rows are unified per CDR3 protein, each entry keeping the most common DNA and genes. TCRdb's processing, not the authors', yielded these V and J calls. The sample table lists hundreds of thousands of distinct CDR3 sequences, about 70% of them with a count of one. The ten biggest clones cover more than 3.5% of the sample.

There are 14 amino acids in the CDR3, from cysteine to phenylalanine inclusive. Left in the record is the CDR3 DNA by itself, 42 bases read in frame from the first base. V is pruned by 6 bases and J by 8 bases, leaving 8 bases of the junction without a gene match. The study deep-sequenced TCR repertoires of sorted CD4+ and CD8+ blood T cells from severe aplastic anemia patients and healthy subjects. Ficoll-Paque density gradient centrifugation was used to isolate peripheral blood mononuclear cells. CD4+ and CD8+ T cells were sorted by FACS or magnetic beads before DNA extraction. Recombination connected TRBV12-3 or TRBV12-4 to TRBJ2-1, and TRBD1 matches 9 of the central bases. The TCR was taken from a human donor in good health, serving as a control. The source material was sorted CD4+, CD8+, or CD8+CD57+ T cells (not recorded which) from PBMCs. The CDR3 region reads CASRLETGGDEQFF. The DNA sequence is TGTGCCAGCAGGCTAGAGACAGGGGGGGATGAGCAGTTCTTC.